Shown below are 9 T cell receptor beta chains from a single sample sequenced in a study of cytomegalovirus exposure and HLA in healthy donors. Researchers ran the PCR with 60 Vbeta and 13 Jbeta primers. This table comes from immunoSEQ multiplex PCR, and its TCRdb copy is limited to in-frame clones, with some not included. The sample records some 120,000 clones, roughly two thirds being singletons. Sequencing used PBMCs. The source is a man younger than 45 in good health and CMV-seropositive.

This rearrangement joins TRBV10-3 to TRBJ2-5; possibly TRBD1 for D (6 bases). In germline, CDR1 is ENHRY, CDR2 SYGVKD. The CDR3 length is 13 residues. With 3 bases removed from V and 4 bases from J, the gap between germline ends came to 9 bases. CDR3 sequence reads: CAISEGRGETQYF. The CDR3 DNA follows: TGTGCCATCAGTGAAGGCAGGGGAGAGACCCAGTACTTC.

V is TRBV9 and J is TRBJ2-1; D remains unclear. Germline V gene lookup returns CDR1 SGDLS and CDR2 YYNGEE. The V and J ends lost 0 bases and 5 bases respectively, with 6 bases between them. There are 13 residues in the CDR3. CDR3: CASSVGQDNEQFF. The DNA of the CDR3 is TGTGCCAGCAGCGTAGGACAAGACAATGAGCAGTTCTTC.

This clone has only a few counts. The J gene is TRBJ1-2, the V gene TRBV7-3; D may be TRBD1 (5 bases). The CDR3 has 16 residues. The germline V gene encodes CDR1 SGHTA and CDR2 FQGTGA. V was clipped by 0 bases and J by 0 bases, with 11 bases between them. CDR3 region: CASSLTPGGANYGYTF. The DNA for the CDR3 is TGTGCCAGCAGCTTAACGCCAGGAGGGGCTAACTATGGCTACACCTTC.

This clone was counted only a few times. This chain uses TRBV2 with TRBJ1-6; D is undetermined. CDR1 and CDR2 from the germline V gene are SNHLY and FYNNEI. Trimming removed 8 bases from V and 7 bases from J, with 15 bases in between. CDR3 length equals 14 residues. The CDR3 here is CASRRRVKNSPLHF. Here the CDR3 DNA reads TGTGCCAGCCGGCGCCGGGTCAAAAATTCACCCCTCCACTTT.

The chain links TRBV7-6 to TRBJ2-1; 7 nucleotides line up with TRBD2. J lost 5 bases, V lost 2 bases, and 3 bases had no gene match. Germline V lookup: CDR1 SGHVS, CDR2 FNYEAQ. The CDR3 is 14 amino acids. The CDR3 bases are TGTGCCAGCAGCTTATATGGGGGGGACAATGAGCAGTTCTTC. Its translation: CASSLYGGDNEQFF.

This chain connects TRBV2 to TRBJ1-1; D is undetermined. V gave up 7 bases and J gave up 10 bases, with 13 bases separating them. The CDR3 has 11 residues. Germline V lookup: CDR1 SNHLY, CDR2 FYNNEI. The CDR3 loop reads CASTPRRRAFF. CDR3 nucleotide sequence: TGTGCCAGCACCCCTCGGAGGAGAGCTTTCTTT.

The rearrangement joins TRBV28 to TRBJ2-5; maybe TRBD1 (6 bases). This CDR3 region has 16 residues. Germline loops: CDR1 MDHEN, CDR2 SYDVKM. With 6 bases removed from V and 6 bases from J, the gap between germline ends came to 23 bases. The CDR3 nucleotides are TGTGCCAGCAGAGAGATTCTTACAGGGTCAATAAAGACCCAGTACTTC. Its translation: CASREILTGSIKTQYF.

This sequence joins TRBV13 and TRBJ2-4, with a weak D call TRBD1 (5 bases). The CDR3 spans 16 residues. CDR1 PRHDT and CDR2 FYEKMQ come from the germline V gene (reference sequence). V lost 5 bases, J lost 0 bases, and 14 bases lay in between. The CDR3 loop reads CASSKRQTLAKNIQYF. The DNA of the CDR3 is TGTGCCAGCAGCAAAAGACAGACTCTAGCCAAAAACATTCAGTACTTC.

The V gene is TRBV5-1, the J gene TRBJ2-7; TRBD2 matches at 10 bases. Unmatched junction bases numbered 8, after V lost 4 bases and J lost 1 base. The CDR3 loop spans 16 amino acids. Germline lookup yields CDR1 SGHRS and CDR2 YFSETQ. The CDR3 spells CASSVGLAGASYEQYF. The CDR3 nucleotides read TGCGCCAGCAGCGTGGGGCTAGCGGGAGCTTCCTACGAGCAGTACTTC.